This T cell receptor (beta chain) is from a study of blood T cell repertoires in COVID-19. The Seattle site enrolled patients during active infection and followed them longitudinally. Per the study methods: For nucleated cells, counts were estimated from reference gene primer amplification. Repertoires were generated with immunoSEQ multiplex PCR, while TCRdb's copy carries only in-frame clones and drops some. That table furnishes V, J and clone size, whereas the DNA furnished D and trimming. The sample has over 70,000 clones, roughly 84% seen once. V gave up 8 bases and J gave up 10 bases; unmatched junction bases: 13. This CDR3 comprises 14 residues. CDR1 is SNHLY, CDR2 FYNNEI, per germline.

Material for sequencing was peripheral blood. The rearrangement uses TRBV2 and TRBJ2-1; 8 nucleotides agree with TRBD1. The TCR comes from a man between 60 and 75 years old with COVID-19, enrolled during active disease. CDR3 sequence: CASADRGSFGEQFF. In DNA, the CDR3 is TGTGCCAGCGCAGACAGGGGAAGTTTCGGGGAGCAGTTCTTC.